The rows below give T cell receptor beta chains drawn from one sample of a study of cytomegalovirus exposure and HLA in healthy donors. Assay: immunoSEQ multiplex PCR; the TCRdb copy retains only in-frame clones and omits some. The sample has 95,000 to 100,000 clones; roughly 82% are singletons. Source material: PBMCs. The receptors originated from a man aged 45 to 65 in good health and CMV-seronegative. The conserved cysteine and the conserved F or W are not part of the CDR3 here.

v_call: TRBV7-2
j_call: TRBJ2-3
cdr3_aa: ASSARLAGSTDTQY

v_call: TRBV28
j_call: TRBJ2-5
cdr3_aa: ATRIAGQTN

v_call: TRBV6-1
j_call: TRBJ1-1
cdr3_aa: ASSYTGDTEAF

v_call: TRBV6-1
j_call: TRBJ1-5
cdr3_aa: ASEKDRNQPQH

v_call: TRBV27
j_call: TRBJ2-7
cdr3_aa: ASSLGGGPVFASEQY

v_call: TRBV18
j_call: TRBJ1-3
cdr3_aa: ASSPTFEGGNTIY

v_call: TRBV5-4
j_call: TRBJ1-2
cdr3_aa: ASPGEGKDGYT

v_call: TRBV27
j_call: TRBJ2-3
cdr3_aa: ASSFGRPDTQY

v_call: TRBV2
j_call: TRBJ1-1
cdr3_aa: ASNLRENTEAF

v_call: TRBV4-2
j_call: TRBJ2-3
cdr3_aa: ASSQPGTSGTDTQY

v_call: TRBV13
j_call: TRBJ2-6
cdr3_aa: ASSLEQISGANVLT

v_call: TRBV11-2
j_call: TRBJ1-2
cdr3_aa: ASSLDRVGYT

v_call: TRBV10-2
j_call: TRBJ1-5
cdr3_aa: ASSQDSLGNQPQH

v_call: TRBV30
j_call: TRBJ2-7
cdr3_aa: AWSWGAYEQY

v_call: TRBV19
j_call: TRBJ1-1
cdr3_aa: ASKPERLNTEAF

v_call: TRBV18
j_call: TRBJ2-7
cdr3_aa: ASSPGTSGYEQY

v_call: TRBV27
j_call: TRBJ2-2
cdr3_aa: ASSPWAGNTGELF

v_call: TRBV6-1
j_call: TRBJ2-6
cdr3_aa: ATLPQASGANVLT

v_call: TRBV29-1
j_call: TRBJ2-7
cdr3_aa: SVESRLGEQY

v_call: TRBV4-1
j_call: TRBJ1-1
cdr3_aa: ASSQLGARTEAF

v_call: TRBV7-9
j_call: TRBJ1-2
cdr3_aa: ASSLADYRPDGYT

v_call: TRBV30
j_call: TRBJ1-3
cdr3_aa: AWSSSSGNTIY

v_call: TRBV5-1
j_call: TRBJ2-7
cdr3_aa: ASSLASLVSYEQY

v_call: TRBV6-5
j_call: TRBJ1-1
cdr3_aa: ASSYTDTTEAF

v_call: TRBV7-8
j_call: TRBJ2-7
cdr3_aa: ASKGNEQY

v_call: TRBV7-3
j_call: TRBJ2-5
cdr3_aa: ASSSLGPGQGAETQY

v_call: TRBV27
j_call: TRBJ2-5
cdr3_aa: ASRPSGQETQY

v_call: TRBV5-6
j_call: TRBJ1-5
cdr3_aa: ASSLFRYQDPSGQPQH

v_call: TRBV18
j_call: TRBJ2-2
cdr3_aa: ASSPLAADTGELF

v_call: TRBV7-8
j_call: TRBJ2-7
cdr3_aa: ASSPRTSGDYEQY

v_call: TRBV6-6
j_call: TRBJ2-7
cdr3_aa: ASSVTGVSLEQY

v_call: TRBV5-1
j_call: TRBJ1-1
cdr3_aa: ASRGQPNTEAF

v_call: TRBV11-2
j_call: TRBJ2-2
cdr3_aa: ASSLSTGELF

v_call: TRBV5-1
j_call: TRBJ2-3
cdr3_aa: ASSLGLAGGPLDTQY

v_call: TRBV9
j_call: TRBJ2-3
cdr3_aa: ASSVESSGGAEKDTQY

v_call: TRBV30
j_call: TRBJ1-5
cdr3_aa: AYGQPNQPQH

v_call: TRBV19
j_call: TRBJ1-5
cdr3_aa: ASSIKGSKH

v_call: TRBV5-6
j_call: TRBJ2-1
cdr3_aa: ASSLTSGSGDEQF

v_call: TRBV7-2
j_call: TRBJ2-3
cdr3_aa: ASSLNYGRSGDTQY

v_call: TRBV30
j_call: TRBJ2-5
cdr3_aa: AWSVRGSETQY

v_call: TRBV28
j_call: TRBJ1-2
cdr3_aa: AGGDLNYGYT

v_call: TRBV11-2
j_call: TRBJ1-5
cdr3_aa: ASSLAGTGNQPQH

v_call: TRBV7-2
j_call: TRBJ2-1
cdr3_aa: ASSLPGPSVNEQF

v_call: TRBV5-6
j_call: TRBJ2-7
cdr3_aa: ASSPGTRNYYEQY

v_call: TRBV6-6
j_call: TRBJ1-1
cdr3_aa: ASSHTTMNTEAF

v_call: TRBV7-9
j_call: TRBJ2-3
cdr3_aa: ASRYGLAGVEDTQY

v_call: TRBV25-1
j_call: TRBJ1-2
cdr3_aa: ASTSTGGLGYT

v_call: TRBV12-1
j_call: TRBJ2-7
cdr3_aa: ASSFKMWGRVSYEQY

v_call: TRBV9
j_call: TRBJ2-5
cdr3_aa: ASSVVGGLAGEETQY

v_call: TRBV15
j_call: TRBJ2-7
cdr3_aa: ATSQREGGYSYEQY

v_call: TRBV19
j_call: TRBJ2-1
cdr3_aa: ASTPIAGTYNEQF

v_call: TRBV7-8
j_call: TRBJ1-5
cdr3_aa: ASSLGDRVYSNQPQH

v_call: TRBV28
j_call: TRBJ1-2
cdr3_aa: ASRGGHYWGYT